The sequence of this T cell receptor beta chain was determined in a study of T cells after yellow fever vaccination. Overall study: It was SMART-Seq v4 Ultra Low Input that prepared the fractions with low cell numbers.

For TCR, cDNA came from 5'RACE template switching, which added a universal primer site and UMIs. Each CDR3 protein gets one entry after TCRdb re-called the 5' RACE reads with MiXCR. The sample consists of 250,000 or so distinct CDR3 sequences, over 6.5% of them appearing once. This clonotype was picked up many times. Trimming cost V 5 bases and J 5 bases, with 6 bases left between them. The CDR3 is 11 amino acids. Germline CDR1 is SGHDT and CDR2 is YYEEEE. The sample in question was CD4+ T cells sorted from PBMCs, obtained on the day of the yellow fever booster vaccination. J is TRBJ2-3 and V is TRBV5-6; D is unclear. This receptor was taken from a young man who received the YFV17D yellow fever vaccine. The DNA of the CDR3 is TGTGCCAGCAGTTTTGGAGATACGCAGTATTTT. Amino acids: CASSFGDTQYF.